A single sample is the source of the 6 T cell receptor beta chains below, sequenced in a study of cytomegalovirus exposure and HLA in healthy donors (dated by TCRdb to about 2017). To prepare the library, the immunoSEQ multiplex PCR assay was applied. For the multiplex PCR, a mixture combining 60 forward primers for TCR Vbeta segments and 13 reverse primers for TCR Jbeta segments was used. The immuneACCESS repertoire file appears here via TCRdb, limited to in-frame rearrangements. These files lack a portion of the clones; in checked studies, under half of the deficit traces to unresolved V genes, and the cause of the others is not known. Counted in this sample were some 100,000 clones; 73% of them appeared once. Around 7.7% of the sample is held by the ten biggest clonotypes. The sequencing input was PBMCs. These receptor sequences come from a man aged 35 to 55 in good health and CMV-seronegative.

The rearrangement links TRBV6-1 to TRBJ2-7; TRBD1 aligns across 8 bases. V shed 5 bases, J shed 3 bases, and the junction held 9 bases outside the gene matches. The germline CDR1 and CDR2 sequences are MNHNS and SASEGT. The length of the CDR3 is 15 residues. The CDR3 region is CASSLLRTGFYEQYF. The CDR3 region has the DNA TGTGCCAGCAGTCTGCTCCGGACAGGGTTCTACGAGCAGTACTTC.

This clone has just one count. Germline is not matched at one junction end, which may reflect a read error. In the same sample, other DNA sequences code for this CDR3. V and J are TRBV5-1 and TRBJ2-7; 9 nucleotides line up with TRBD2. The CDR3 totals 13 residues. Germline CDR1 SGHRS, CDR2 YFSETQ. DNA for the CDR3: TGCGCCAGCAGAATAGCGGGGGCCTACGAACAGTACTTC. Amino acids: CASRIAGAYEQYF. The entire variable domain, with the rest obtained from reference TRBV5-1 and TRBJ2-7, is as follows: KAGVTQTPRYLIKTRGQQVTLSCSPISGHRSVSWYQQTPGQGLQFLFEYFSETQRNKGNFPGRFSGRQFSNSRSEMNVSTLELGDSALYLCASRIAGAYEQYFGPGTRLTVT.

V gene TRBV7-2 combines with J gene TRBJ1-1; D unclear. V lost 6 bases, J lost 1 base, and 15 bases lay in between. Germline V CDR1 and CDR2: SGHTA, FQGNSA. The CDR3 consists of 15 residues. The CDR3 reads CASRLEQVSNTEAFF. CDR3 DNA: TGTGCCAGCAGGCTAGAACAAGTCTCGAACACTGAAGCTTTCTTT.

This chain links TRBV9 with TRBJ2-3; tentative D call: TRBD1 (5 bases). With 4 bases removed from V and 4 bases from J, the gap between germline ends came to 13 bases. CDR3 length: 14 amino acids. The germline gives CDR1 SGDLS, CDR2 YYNGEE. Here the CDR3 DNA reads TGTGCCAGCAGCTCCACTCCAGGGCCAGATACGCAGTATTTT. This translates into CASSSTPGPDTQYF.

This clone was seen a single time. V gene TRBV4-2 combines with J gene TRBJ2-1; D unresolved. Trimming cost V 4 bases and J 0 bases, with 4 bases left between them. The CDR3 contains 13 residues. Germline V gives CDR1 LGHNA, CDR2 YNFKEQ. The CDR3 nucleotides are TGTGCCAGCAGCCTCAGCTCCTACAATGAGCAGTTCTTC. As protein: CASSLSSYNEQFF.

The rearrangement links TRBV6-4 to TRBJ1-4; the match to TRBD1 covers 11 bases. Germline trimming cut 3 bases from V and 4 bases from J; bases unmatched to any gene: 1. Germline CDR1 reads MRHNA; CDR2 reads SNTAGT. The CDR3 sequence is 15 residues long. This chain's CDR3 is CASSEGTGGNEKLFF. DNA for the CDR3: TGTGCCAGCAGTGAGGGGACAGGGGGTAATGAAAAACTGTTTTTT.